This TCR beta chain is from a study of cytomegalovirus exposure and HLA in healthy donors. The CDR3 sequence is 16 residues long. The trim removed 1 base at V and 2 bases at J, leaving 7 bases unmatched. Looked up from germline, CDR1 is SGHDT and CDR2 is YYEEEE. PCR employed 60 Vbeta and 13 Jbeta primers. Authors' analysis steps: Later reanalysis found 75 million to 95 million unique TCR beta chains, roughly 9.9 million of them shared. TCRdb's table, derived via immunoSEQ multiplex PCR, lists solely in-frame clones and lacks some. V and J calls plus clone size are reproduced from that table; the DNA served to infer D and trimming. The sample lists about 150,000 clones, approximately 63% occurring once. Regarding the study as a whole: Later genetic work tied a missense DCLRE1C variant to beta-chain V and J trimming. According to a later analysis, most TCR beta chains associated with CMV appeared HLA-restricted.

This clone occurred once. The antigen remains unidentified. When sampled, the donors appeared nominally healthy, though they likely had unrecorded immune exposures. Sequences were obtained from PBMCs. The clonotype comes from a woman aged 60 to 75 in good health and CMV-seropositive. The J gene is TRBJ2-7, the V gene TRBV5-6, with 9 bases lining up with TRBD1. CDR3 region: CASSLYGDRATYEQYF. The CDR3 DNA sequence: TGTGCCAGCAGCTTGTATGGGGACAGGGCTACCTACGAGCAGTACTTC.